The next 30 T cell receptor beta chains were all read from a single sample in a study of T cell responses to AZD1222 COVID-19 vaccine. Method: immunoSEQ multiplex PCR; TCRdb's copy keeps in-frame clones and lacks some. The sample records 95,000 to 130,000 clones, around 85% being singletons. The sample was peripheral blood, taken on day 0 of MenACWY control vaccination. These receptors originate from an adult in good health.

This clone was recorded once. V usage is TRBV11-3 and J usage is TRBJ2-1; 9 bases align to TRBD2. CDR3 size: 16 residues. Germline lookup yields CDR1 SGHNT and CDR2 YENEEA. The V and J ends lost 1 base and 4 bases, in that order; junction bases with no gene match: 5. CDR3 region: CASSLGSGGPYNEQFF. The CDR3 region has the DNA TGTGCCAGCAGCTTAGGAAGCGGGGGGCCTTACAATGAGCAGTTCTTC.

This clone appeared a few times. The chain joins TRBV2 to TRBJ1-2; 7 bases are a match to TRBD1. Germline V gene sequence: CDR1 SNHLY, CDR2 FYNNEI. There are 14 residues in the CDR3. V lost 6 bases to trimming and J lost 3 bases; unmatched junction nucleotides: 7. CDR3 residues: CASRDRARDYGYTF. In nucleotides, the CDR3 is TGTGCCAGCAGAGACAGGGCCCGGGACTATGGCTACACCTTC.

The J gene is TRBJ2-2, the V gene TRBV11-3; D ambiguous. V was clipped by 4 bases and J by 4 bases, with 7 bases between them. The CDR3 extends over 13 amino acids. Germline CDR1 and CDR2: SGHNT and YENEEA. Written as DNA, the CDR3 is TGTGCCAGCAGCTCGGCAGGCACCGGGGAGCTGTTTTTT. Translation: CASSSAGTGELFF. The full variable domain, with the rest looked up from reference TRBV11-3 and TRBJ2-2, is EAGVVQSPRYKIIEKKQPVAFWCNPISGHNTLYWYLQNLGQGPELLIRYENEEAVDDSQLPKDRFSAERLKGVDSTLKIQPAELGDSAVYLCASSSAGTGELFFGEGSRLTVL.

The chain links TRBV2 to TRBJ1-1; 8 bases align to TRBD1. The CDR3 has 15 residues. V trimming: 3 bases; J trimming: 5 bases; junction bases outside the gene matches: 8. The germline CDR1 and CDR2 sequences are SNHLY and FYNNEI. The CDR3 DNA reads TGTGCCAGCAGTGATCCCGGACAGGGCTGGACTGAAGCTTTCTTT. The encoded protein is CASSDPGQGWTEAFF.

This rearrangement joins TRBV11-2 to TRBJ1-2; 9 bases match TRBD1. Germline values: CDR1 SGHAT, CDR2 FQNNGV. With V trimmed by 5 bases and J by 4 bases, 11 bases remained unmatched. CDR3 length: 16 residues. Written as DNA, the CDR3 is TGTGCCAGCAGCGTAACCGGGACAGGGCCGTTCTATGGCTACACCTTC. It encodes CASSVTGTGPFYGYTF.

This chain links TRBV24-1 with TRBJ2-3; D uncertain. Deletions cut 5 bases from V and 2 bases from J, with 13 bases between. This CDR3 is 15 amino acids long. CDR1 is KGHDR, CDR2 SFDVKD, per germline. The CDR3 loop reads CATSGLLNLTDTQYF. CDR3 sequence (DNA): TGTGCCACCAGTGGCCTTTTGAACCTCACAGATACGCAGTATTTT.

The chain uses TRBV6-5 and TRBJ1-5; 9 nucleotides agree with TRBD1. Trimming cost V 7 bases and J 5 bases; bases outside gene matches: 9. Germline V CDR1 and CDR2: MNHEY, SVGAGI. The CDR3 length is 15 residues. The CDR3, as DNA: TGTGCCAGCACCGACAGGGGGGGAGGCTATCAGCCCCAGCATTTT. This gives the protein CASTDRGGGYQPQHF.

This chain links TRBV7-8 with TRBJ2-3; D tentatively fits TRBD1 or TRBD2 (6 bases each). Per germline, CDR1 SGHVS and CDR2 FQNEAQ. Trimming stripped 7 bases from V and 1 base from J, with 15 bases between. The CDR3 is 15 residues long. The CDR3 DNA is TGTGCCAGCATGAGGGGGGCCTCGGGCACAGATACGCAGTATTTT. Translating gives CASMRGASGTDTQYF.

The gene calls are TRBV7-9 and TRBJ1-1; tentatively, D is TRBD1 (5 bases). Trimming removed 0 bases from V and 6 bases from J, with 8 bases in between. CDR3 length: 13 residues. The germline V gene encodes CDR1 SEHNR and CDR2 FQNEAQ (reference sequence). The CDR3 sequence is CASSLAGPSEAFF. The CDR3 nucleotides are TGTGCCAGCAGCTTAGCGGGACCGTCTGAAGCTTTCTTT.

The J gene is TRBJ2-3, the V gene TRBV11-2; no firm D call. Germline CDR1 is SGHAT and CDR2 is FQNNGV. The CDR3 is made up of 15 amino acids. Trimming stripped 5 bases from V and 7 bases from J, with 19 bases between. CDR3: CASSHPPGSRNTQYF. In nucleotides, the CDR3 is TGTGCCAGCAGCCACCCTCCAGGCAGTAGGAATACGCAGTATTTT.

The CDR3 here is CASSLERQGAYNEQFF. CDR3 in DNA: TGTGCCAGCAGCTTAGAAAGACAGGGAGCATACAATGAGCAGTTCTTC. The chain uses TRBV7-9 and TRBJ2-1; 7 positions match TRBD1. This CDR3 spans 16 amino acids. Germline V lookup: CDR1 SEHNR, CDR2 FQNEAQ (reference sequence). The V segment lost 1 base and the J segment 4 bases; nucleotides outside the gene matches: 7.

This chain uses TRBV4-3 with TRBJ2-2; the D gene could be TRBD1 or TRBD2 (5 bases each). Trimming removed 6 bases at V and 8 bases at J, with 19 bases between. Looked up from germline, CDR1 is LGHNA and CDR2 is YSLEER. This CDR3 region has 15 residues. The CDR3 is CASSYTQGTGGELFF. DNA for the CDR3: TGCGCCAGCAGTTACACCCAGGGAACGGGAGGGGAGCTGTTTTTT.

J is TRBJ1-3 and V is TRBV19; no firm D call. The CDR3 sequence is 15 residues long. V lost 0 bases to trimming and J lost 4 bases, with 10 bases between them. Germline V lookup: CDR1 LNHDA, CDR2 SQIVND (reference sequence). In nucleotides, the CDR3 is TGTGCCAGTAGTATAGATCCCCCCGGCGGAAACACCATATATTTT. Translating it yields CASSIDPPGGNTIYF.

V usage is TRBV18 and J usage is TRBJ2-7; D not resolved. Germline CDR1 KGHSH, CDR2 LQKENI. The CDR3 totals 12 residues. Trimming shortened V by 5 bases and J by 4 bases, and 9 bases separated the two germline ends. CDR3 bases: TGTGCCAGCTCAGGGAATGGATACGAGCAGTACTTC. This translates into CASSGNGYEQYF.

The rearrangement joins TRBV14 to TRBJ2-1; D possibly corresponds to TRBD2 (5 bases). The ends were cut back, 1 base at V and 0 bases at J, with 10 bases in the middle. Germline CDR1 reads SGHDN; CDR2 reads FVKESK. This CDR3 is built from 16 residues. Written as DNA, the CDR3 is TGTGCCAGCAGCCAAGTTGGGGAGAGCTCCTACAATGAGCAGTTCTTC. Residues: CASSQVGESSYNEQFF.

The rearrangement uses TRBV24-1 and TRBJ1-5, with 8 bases fitting TRBD1. Germline-derived CDR1 and CDR2 are KGHDR and SFDVKD. The CDR3 is 13 residues long. J lost 6 bases, V lost 9 bases, and 6 bases had no gene match. As DNA, the CDR3 is TGTGCCACCGGTGGGACAGGCGGTCAGCCCCAGCATTTT. Its translation is CATGGTGGQPQHF.

The chain uses TRBV19 and TRBJ1-4; D is undetermined. Germline CDR1 LNHDA, CDR2 SQIVND (reference sequence). The length of the CDR3 is 13 residues. V gave up 4 bases and J gave up 3 bases, with 6 bases separating them. Here the CDR3 DNA reads TGTGCCAGTAGTACCGGAGCTAATGAAAAACTGTTTTTT. Translation: CASSTGANEKLFF.

The J gene is TRBJ1-5, the V gene TRBV7-3, with a weak D call TRBD1 (5 bases). The CDR3 has 18 amino acids. Germline-derived CDR1 and CDR2 are SGHTA and FQGTGA. The V gene lost 5 bases and the J gene lost 1 base, with 21 bases spanning the gap. The CDR3 loop reads CASSPIKSGTGSNQPQHF. In nucleotides, the CDR3 is TGTGCCAGCAGCCCCATTAAGTCCGGGACCGGGAGCAATCAGCCCCAGCATTTT. The full variable domain, with the rest looked up from reference TRBV7-3 and TRBJ1-5, is GAGVSQTPSNKVTEKGKYVELRCDPISGHTALYWYRQSLGQGPEFLIYFQGTGAADDSGLPNDRFFAVRPEGSVSTLKIQRTERGDSAVYLCASSPIKSGTGSNQPQHFGDGTRLSIL.

The chain combines TRBV29-1 with TRBJ2-5; perhaps TRBD2 as D (5 bases). The CDR3 spans 13 residues. CDR1 is SQVTM, CDR2 ANQGSEA, per germline. Trimming took off 2 bases at V and 5 bases at J, with 12 bases between the two ends. CDR3 protein: CSVESGPGETQYF. CDR3 DNA sequence: TGCAGCGTTGAATCCGGACCGGGGGAGACCCAGTACTTC.

The gene calls are TRBV6-1 and TRBJ1-4; D gene uncertain. The CDR3 has 15 amino acids. Deletions cut 0 bases from V and 0 bases from J, with 5 bases between. Germline CDR1 is MNHNS and CDR2 is SASEGT. The DNA for the CDR3 is TGTGCCAGCAGTGAAGCCCCCGCAACTAATGAAAAACTGTTTTTT. This sequence encodes CASSEAPATNEKLFF.

This clone has just one count. The V and J genes are TRBV29-1 and TRBJ2-5; D not certain. The germline CDR1 and CDR2 sequences are SQVTM and ANQGSEA. Trimming shortened V by 4 bases and J by 0 bases, and 3 bases separated the two germline ends. CDR3 size: 11 residues. The CDR3 sequence is CSVGNQETQYF. The CDR3 coding sequence is TGCAGCGTTGGCAACCAAGAGACCCAGTACTTC.

The V and J genes are TRBV7-9 and TRBJ1-6; no definite D call. There are 15 residues in the CDR3. V lost 0 bases, J lost 7 bases, and 10 bases lay in between. CDR1 is SEHNR and CDR2 is FQNEAQ in the germline V gene (reference sequence). In nucleotides, the CDR3 is TGTGCCAGCAGCTTAGCGATGCGGCAGAATTCACCCCTCCACTTT. Residues: CASSLAMRQNSPLHF.

The chain combines TRBV7-9 with TRBJ1-4; D may be TRBD1 (6 bases). CDR3 length equals 16 residues. V was cut by 4 bases and J by 4 bases, with 16 bases left in between. Germline CDR1 and CDR2: SEHNR and FQNEAQ (reference sequence). The CDR3 coding sequence is TGTGCCAGCAGCTCAGGATCAGGGGATCTTAATGAAAAACTGTTTTTT. Its protein is CASSSGSGDLNEKLFF.

The gene calls are TRBV11-2 and TRBJ2-7, with D perhaps TRBD2 (7 bases). V lost 3 bases to trimming and J lost 3 bases, with 21 bases between them. This CDR3 contains 17 residues. Germline V CDR1 and CDR2: SGHAT, FQNNGV. The CDR3, as DNA: TGTGCCAGCAGCTTGGCGAGGGGGGGAGCACGAAACTACGAGCAGTACTTC. Translation: CASSLARGGARNYEQYF. Based on the CDR3 plus reference TRBV11-2 and TRBJ2-7, the full variable domain is EAGVAQSPRYKIIEKRQSVAFWCNPISGHATLYWYQQILGQGPKLLIQFQNNGVVDDSQLPKDRFSAERLKGVDSTLKIQPAKLEDSAVYLCASSLARGGARNYEQYFGPGTRLTVT.

This chain joins TRBV29-1 and TRBJ2-5; D not resolved. The CDR3 is 10 amino acids. V was clipped by 4 bases and J by 5 bases, with 5 bases between them. Germline V gene data show CDR1 as SQVTM and CDR2 as ANQGSEA. This CDR3 reads CSVGVETQYF. In DNA form, the CDR3 reads TGCAGCGTTGGGGTGGAGACCCAGTACTTC. Variable domain in full (rest from reference TRBV29-1 and TRBJ2-5): SAVISQKPSRDICQRGTSLTIQCQVDSQVTMMFWYRQQPGQSLTLIATANQGSEATYESGFVIDKFPISRPNLTFSTLTVSNMSPEDSSIYLCSVGVETQYFGPGTRLLVL.

The J gene is TRBJ1-1, the V gene TRBV19, with TRBD1 matching 7 bases. The CDR3 is 15 residues long. The V and J ends lost 5 bases and 1 base, in that order; junction bases with no gene match: 7. Germline V gene data show CDR1 as LNHDA and CDR2 as SQIVND (reference sequence). The CDR3 reads CASSERQGRNTEAFF. CDR3 bases: TGTGCCAGTAGTGAACGACAGGGAAGGAACACTGAAGCTTTCTTT.

The rearrangement links TRBV7-2 to TRBJ1-2, with TRBD1 as a possible D gene (5 bases). Germline CDR1 is SGHTA and CDR2 is FQGNSA. The CDR3 spans 14 residues. Between the trimmed V and J ends, which lost 1 base and 12 bases, there was a span of 18 bases. The CDR3 region is CASSLVGGQGTNTF. The CDR3 coding sequence is TGTGCCAGCAGCTTAGTAGGAGGGCAGGGAACCAACACCTTC.

The gene calls are TRBV2 and TRBJ1-6; no clear D gene. The CDR3 runs to 10 residues. Germline CDR1 reads SNHLY; CDR2 reads FYNNEI. Trimming removed 6 bases at V and 14 bases at J, with 8 bases between. Here the CDR3 reads CASRLVALHF. The CDR3 DNA follows: TGTGCCAGCAGACTTGTGGCCCTCCACTTT.

V gene TRBV7-2 combines with J gene TRBJ2-2; D remains unclear. Trimming cost V 0 bases and J 4 bases, with 3 bases left between them. The CDR3 is 13 amino acids. From germline, CDR1 is SGHTA and CDR2 FQGNSA. CDR3 sequence reads: CASSLAFTGELFF. The CDR3 bases are TGTGCCAGCAGCTTAGCGTTCACCGGGGAGCTGTTTTTT.

The rearrangement links TRBV11-3 to TRBJ2-1; 9 bases match TRBD1. V was clipped by 5 bases and J by 8 bases; unmatched bases: 10. This CDR3 comprises 15 residues. CDR1 SGHNT and CDR2 YENEEA come from the germline V gene. CDR3 nucleotides: TGTGCCAGCAGCCCAACCGGGACAGGGATCGATGAGCAGTTCTTC. Translated: CASSPTGTGIDEQFF.